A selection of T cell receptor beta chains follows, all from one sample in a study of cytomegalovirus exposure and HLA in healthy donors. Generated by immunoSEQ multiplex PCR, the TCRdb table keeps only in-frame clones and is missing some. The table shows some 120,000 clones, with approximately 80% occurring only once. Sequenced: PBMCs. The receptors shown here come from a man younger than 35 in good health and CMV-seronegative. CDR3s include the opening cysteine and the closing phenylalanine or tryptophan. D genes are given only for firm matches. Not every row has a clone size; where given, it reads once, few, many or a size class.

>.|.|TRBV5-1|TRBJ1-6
CASSLDGRYSPLHF
TGCGCCAGCAGCTTGGACGGGAGATATTCACCCCTCCACTTT
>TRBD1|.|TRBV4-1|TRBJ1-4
CASSQDRQGGEKLFF
TGCGCCAGCAGCCAAGACCGACAGGGGGGTGAAAAACTGTTTTTT
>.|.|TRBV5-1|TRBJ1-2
CASSVQGGNYGYTF
TGCGCCAGCAGTGTACAGGGCGGTAACTATGGCTACACCTTC
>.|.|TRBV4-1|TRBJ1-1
CASSQVTLGGTEAFF
TGCGCCAGCAGCCAAGTAACCCTGGGGGGGACTGAAGCTTTCTTT
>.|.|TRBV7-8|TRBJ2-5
CASSLASRARDGGETQYF
TGTGCCAGCAGCTTAGCCTCTCGGGCGAGGGACGGAGGGGAGACCCAGTACTTC
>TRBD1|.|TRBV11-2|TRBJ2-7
CASSTTGTGRYEQYF
TGTGCCAGCAGCACAACCGGGACAGGGAGGTACGAGCAGTACTTC
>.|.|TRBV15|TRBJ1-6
CATSRHETGNSPLHF
TGTGCCACCAGCAGGCACGAGACAGGTAATTCACCCCTCCACTTT
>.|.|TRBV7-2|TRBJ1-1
CASSFPRGGYTEAFF
TGTGCCAGCAGCTTCCCCCGTGGGGGCTACACTGAAGCTTTCTTT
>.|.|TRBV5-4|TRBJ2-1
CASSSIDISNEQFF
TGTGCCAGCAGCAGTATTGACATCAGCAATGAGCAGTTCTTC
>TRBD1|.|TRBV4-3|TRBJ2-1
CASSITRGSEQFF
TGCGCCAGCAGCATCACCAGGGGGAGTGAGCAGTTCTTC
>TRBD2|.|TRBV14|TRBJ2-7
CASSQPGLDYEQYF
TGTGCCAGCAGCCAGCCGGGACTAGATTACGAGCAGTACTTC
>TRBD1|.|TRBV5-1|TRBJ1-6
CASSVDRGYNSPLHF
TGCGCCAGCAGCGTCGACAGGGGGTATAATTCACCCCTCCACTTT
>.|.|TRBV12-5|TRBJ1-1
CASGLQPPDIMNTEAFF
TGTGCTAGTGGTTTGCAACCCCCGGACATCATGAACACTGAAGCTTTCTTT
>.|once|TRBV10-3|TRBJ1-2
CAISAETTGYVYTF
TGTGCCATCAGTGCGGAAACAACAGGGTACGTTTACACCTTC